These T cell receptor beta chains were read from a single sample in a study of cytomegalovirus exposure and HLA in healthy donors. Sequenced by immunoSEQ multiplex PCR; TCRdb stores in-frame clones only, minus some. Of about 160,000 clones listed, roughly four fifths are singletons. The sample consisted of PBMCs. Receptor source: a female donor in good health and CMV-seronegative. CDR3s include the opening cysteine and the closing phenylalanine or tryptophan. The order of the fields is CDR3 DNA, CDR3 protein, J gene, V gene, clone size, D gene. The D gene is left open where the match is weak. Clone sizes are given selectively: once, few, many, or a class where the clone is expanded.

CDR3nt: TGTGCCAGCAGCTTCACGGACAGGGGAAGGTCTAGCTCCTACAATGAGCAGTTCTTC
CDR3aa: CASSFTDRGRSSSYNEQFF
j_gene: TRBJ2-1
v_gene: TRBV7-2
abundance: NA
d_gene: TRBD1

CDR3nt: TGTGCCAGCAGCGCACTAGGACTGGCCAACGGCCTGACTTTC
CDR3aa: CASSALGLANGLTF
j_gene: TRBJ2-6
v_gene: TRBV5-4
abundance: once
d_gene: NA

CDR3nt: TGCGCCAGCAGCCTCCTCGGGAGTAACAATGAGCAGTTCTTC
CDR3aa: CASSLLGSNNEQFF
j_gene: TRBJ2-1
v_gene: TRBV4-1
abundance: NA
d_gene: NA

CDR3nt: TGTGCCAGCAGTTTAGGCGGGCCGGATACGCAGTATTTT
CDR3aa: CASSLGGPDTQYF
j_gene: TRBJ2-3
v_gene: TRBV7-6
abundance: NA
d_gene: NA

CDR3nt: TGTGCCAGCAGTTCAGAACAGGGGGCCGGAATGAACACTGAAGCTTTCTTT
CDR3aa: CASSSEQGAGMNTEAFF
j_gene: TRBJ1-1
v_gene: TRBV27
abundance: once
d_gene: TRBD1

CDR3nt: TGTGCCAGCAGCGACGGGGGGAATACGCAGTATTTT
CDR3aa: CASSDGGNTQYF
j_gene: TRBJ2-3
v_gene: TRBV9
abundance: NA
d_gene: TRBD2

CDR3nt: TGTGCCAGCAGCGCTGGGCTAGCGGGGGCCTACGAGCAGTACTTC
CDR3aa: CASSAGLAGAYEQYF
j_gene: TRBJ2-7
v_gene: TRBV4-2
abundance: NA
d_gene: TRBD2

CDR3nt: TGTGCCAGCACTAAAGGGGAGAACACTGAAGCTTTCTTT
CDR3aa: CASTKGENTEAFF
j_gene: TRBJ1-1
v_gene: TRBV2
abundance: NA
d_gene: NA

CDR3nt: TGTGCCAGCAGCGTAGCTACCGGACTCCCTAGGGATACGCAGTATTTT
CDR3aa: CASSVATGLPRDTQYF
j_gene: TRBJ2-3
v_gene: TRBV9
abundance: NA
d_gene: NA

CDR3nt: TGCGCCAGCAGCCAAGGGCGGGGCGGAAGCTATGAGCAGTACTTC
CDR3aa: CASSQGRGGSYEQYF
j_gene: TRBJ2-5
v_gene: TRBV4-3
abundance: NA
d_gene: NA

CDR3nt: TGCAGCGGGGGAGGCTCGCTGGCCTACGAGCAGTACTTC
CDR3aa: CSGGGSLAYEQYF
j_gene: TRBJ2-7
v_gene: TRBV29-1
abundance: NA
d_gene: NA

CDR3nt: TGCGCCAGCGGAAGGATCGGGTACGAGCAGTACTTC
CDR3aa: CASGRIGYEQYF
j_gene: TRBJ2-7
v_gene: TRBV5-1
abundance: once
d_gene: NA

CDR3nt: TGTGCCAGCAGTACACCAAACTATGGCTACACCTTC
CDR3aa: CASSTPNYGYTF
j_gene: TRBJ1-2
v_gene: TRBV6-5
abundance: NA
d_gene: NA

CDR3nt: TGTGCCAGCAGTGACATAGCGGGAGTTTACAATGAGCAGTTCTTC
CDR3aa: CASSDIAGVYNEQFF
j_gene: TRBJ2-1
v_gene: TRBV6-4
abundance: once
d_gene: TRBD2

CDR3nt: TGCGCCAGCAGCTTAAAGCGGGAGCTGGCCTACAATGAGCAGTTCTTC
CDR3aa: CASSLKRELAYNEQFF
j_gene: TRBJ2-1
v_gene: TRBV5-1
abundance: NA
d_gene: TRBD2

CDR3nt: TGTGCCGGGAGACAGGGTGAAGGTGGCTACACCTTC
CDR3aa: CAGRQGEGGYTF
j_gene: TRBJ1-2
v_gene: TRBV6-6
abundance: NA
d_gene: TRBD1

CDR3nt: TGTGCCAGCAGCAGACTAGCGGGAAGCTCCTACGAGCAGTACTTC
CDR3aa: CASSRLAGSSYEQYF
j_gene: TRBJ2-7
v_gene: TRBV25-1
abundance: NA
d_gene: TRBD2

CDR3nt: TGCGCCAGCAGCCATAAATGGGCACTAGCGGGGGTTTGGAATGAGCAGTTCTTC
CDR3aa: CASSHKWALAGVWNEQFF
j_gene: TRBJ2-1
v_gene: TRBV4-1
abundance: NA
d_gene: TRBD2

CDR3nt: TGTGCCAGCAGCTCGGACAGGAGTAATCAGCCCCAGCATTTT
CDR3aa: CASSSDRSNQPQHF
j_gene: TRBJ1-5
v_gene: TRBV2
abundance: NA
d_gene: TRBD1

CDR3nt: TGCAGCGCGGGACAGGGGGCGAGGTCCCCCTCCGACGAGCAGTACTTC
CDR3aa: CSAGQGARSPSDEQYF
j_gene: TRBJ2-7
v_gene: TRBV29-1
abundance: NA
d_gene: TRBD1

CDR3nt: TGTGCCAGCAGATCCACAGGGGCTACGTACTTC
CDR3aa: CASRSTGATYF
j_gene: TRBJ2-7
v_gene: TRBV6-1
abundance: few
d_gene: TRBD1

CDR3nt: TGTGCCAGCAGCTTAGAGGCCAATCAGCCCCAGCATTTT
CDR3aa: CASSLEANQPQHF
j_gene: TRBJ1-5
v_gene: TRBV11-2
abundance: few
d_gene: NA

CDR3nt: TGTGCCAGCAGTTACCGGGTGGGGGGGAATCAGCCCCAGCATTTT
CDR3aa: CASSYRVGGNQPQHF
j_gene: TRBJ1-5
v_gene: TRBV6-5
abundance: NA
d_gene: NA

CDR3nt: TGTGCCAGCAGCCCATTTACAGGGATTGGGGGGGGAACAGATACGCAGTATTTT
CDR3aa: CASSPFTGIGGGTDTQYF
j_gene: TRBJ2-3
v_gene: TRBV9
abundance: NA
d_gene: NA

CDR3nt: TGTGCCAGCAGCCAGGACATCCAGGCTGAAGCTTTCTTT
CDR3aa: CASSQDIQAEAFF
j_gene: TRBJ1-1
v_gene: TRBV5-4
abundance: once
d_gene: NA

CDR3nt: TGTGCCAGCAGCTTCGTACCCGGGGATCGCTACACCTTC
CDR3aa: CASSFVPGDRYTF
j_gene: TRBJ1-2
v_gene: TRBV7-2
abundance: few
d_gene: NA

CDR3nt: TGTGCTAGCAGTCCATCGATAGGGGTCGGCGGCCAAGAGACCCAGTACTTC
CDR3aa: CASSPSIGVGGQETQYF
j_gene: TRBJ2-5
v_gene: TRBV7-7
abundance: NA
d_gene: NA

CDR3nt: TGTGCCAGCAGCCGACAGGACGAGCACGAGCAGTACTTC
CDR3aa: CASSRQDEHEQYF
j_gene: TRBJ2-7
v_gene: TRBV27
abundance: NA
d_gene: NA

CDR3nt: TGTGCCAGCTCACCCACCGGACAGGCTAACTATGGCTACACCTTC
CDR3aa: CASSPTGQANYGYTF
j_gene: TRBJ1-2
v_gene: TRBV18
abundance: NA
d_gene: TRBD1

CDR3nt: TGTGCCAGCAGCTTTGAGGGAAGAAGGGAAGAGACCCAGTACTTC
CDR3aa: CASSFEGRREETQYF
j_gene: TRBJ2-5
v_gene: TRBV7-9
abundance: once
d_gene: NA

CDR3nt: TGTGCCAGCAGCCCCCGACTAGCGGGAGACCACGAGCAGTACTTC
CDR3aa: CASSPRLAGDHEQYF
j_gene: TRBJ2-7
v_gene: TRBV7-2
abundance: NA
d_gene: TRBD2

CDR3nt: TGTGCCAGCAGTTACGGGGTTAGGTATGGCTACACCTTC
CDR3aa: CASSYGVRYGYTF
j_gene: TRBJ1-2
v_gene: TRBV27
abundance: NA
d_gene: NA

CDR3nt: TGTGCCAGCAGCTTAGACGGGGGGGGGAATGAGCAGTTCTTC
CDR3aa: CASSLDGGGNEQFF
j_gene: TRBJ2-1
v_gene: TRBV7-9
abundance: NA
d_gene: TRBD2

CDR3nt: TGTGCCACCAAACAGCGGGGCGAAGCTTTCTTT
CDR3aa: CATKQRGEAFF
j_gene: TRBJ1-1
v_gene: TRBV19
abundance: NA
d_gene: NA

CDR3nt: TGTGCCAGCAGTGAAGGACCTAGTTCTGGCTATGTCTACACCTTC
CDR3aa: CASSEGPSSGYVYTF
j_gene: TRBJ1-2
v_gene: TRBV6-1
abundance: NA
d_gene: NA

CDR3nt: TGTGCCAGCACCAAAGGGGCAGGGGCCTACGAGCAGTACTTC
CDR3aa: CASTKGAGAYEQYF
j_gene: TRBJ2-7
v_gene: TRBV7-2
abundance: few
d_gene: NA

CDR3nt: TGCGCCAGCAGCTTGAAAGCGGGGATGAACACTGAAGCTTTCTTT
CDR3aa: CASSLKAGMNTEAFF
j_gene: TRBJ1-1
v_gene: TRBV5-1
abundance: NA
d_gene: NA

CDR3nt: TGTGCCAGCGGGGGACAGGGGATTTTTCAGCCCCAGCATTTT
CDR3aa: CASGGQGIFQPQHF
j_gene: TRBJ1-5
v_gene: TRBV2
abundance: NA
d_gene: TRBD1

CDR3nt: TGTGCCAGCAGCTCGGACAGGAGGACCTTC
CDR3aa: CASSSDRRTF
j_gene: TRBJ1-2
v_gene: TRBV7-9
abundance: once
d_gene: TRBD1

CDR3nt: TGTGCCAGCAGTTTATCGGGCCCCCGACAGCGGGAGGCGTACGAGCAGTACTTC
CDR3aa: CASSLSGPRQREAYEQYF
j_gene: TRBJ2-7
v_gene: TRBV27
abundance: NA
d_gene: TRBD2

CDR3nt: TGTGCCAGCAGCGTAGGCCAGGGGGGCCTCTACGAGCAGTACTTC
CDR3aa: CASSVGQGGLYEQYF
j_gene: TRBJ2-7
v_gene: TRBV9
abundance: NA
d_gene: NA

CDR3nt: TGTGCCAGTACCTCCCCTCGGGGGGCGCGGGGCTACACCTTC
CDR3aa: CASTSPRGARGYTF
j_gene: TRBJ1-2
v_gene: TRBV19
abundance: NA
d_gene: NA

CDR3nt: TGTGCCAGCATTGGGGATCAGGGCACTGAAGCTTTCTTT
CDR3aa: CASIGDQGTEAFF
j_gene: TRBJ1-1
v_gene: TRBV2
abundance: NA
d_gene: NA

CDR3nt: TGTGCCAGCAGTTATTCGCGGACAGGCAAAAACATTCAGTACTTC
CDR3aa: CASSYSRTGKNIQYF
j_gene: TRBJ2-4
v_gene: TRBV6-5
abundance: NA
d_gene: TRBD1

CDR3nt: TGTGCCAGCAGATTAGCGGGGGGCACAGATACGCAGTATTTT
CDR3aa: CASRLAGGTDTQYF
j_gene: TRBJ2-3
v_gene: TRBV2
abundance: NA
d_gene: TRBD2

CDR3nt: TGTGCCAGCAGTACTGTCTGGGGGCCTTACAATGAGCAGTTCTTC
CDR3aa: CASSTVWGPYNEQFF
j_gene: TRBJ2-1
v_gene: TRBV7-3
abundance: few
d_gene: NA

CDR3nt: TGTGCCTGGACGACAGCGTACACTGAAGCTTTCTTT
CDR3aa: CAWTTAYTEAFF
j_gene: TRBJ1-1
v_gene: TRBV30
abundance: NA
d_gene: NA

CDR3nt: TGCGCCAGCAGCTTGGGCCCTGAACCAGGGGGCAATGAGCAGTTCTTC
CDR3aa: CASSLGPEPGGNEQFF
j_gene: TRBJ2-1
v_gene: TRBV5-1
abundance: NA
d_gene: TRBD1

CDR3nt: TGTGCCAGCAGTCCGTCCCCGACAATCGGTGAGCAGTTCTTC
CDR3aa: CASSPSPTIGEQFF
j_gene: TRBJ2-1
v_gene: TRBV27
abundance: once
d_gene: NA

CDR3nt: TGTGCCAGCAGCTCCAGGGAAGCGGGTGGCTACACCTTC
CDR3aa: CASSSREAGGYTF
j_gene: TRBJ1-2
v_gene: TRBV7-9
abundance: NA
d_gene: NA